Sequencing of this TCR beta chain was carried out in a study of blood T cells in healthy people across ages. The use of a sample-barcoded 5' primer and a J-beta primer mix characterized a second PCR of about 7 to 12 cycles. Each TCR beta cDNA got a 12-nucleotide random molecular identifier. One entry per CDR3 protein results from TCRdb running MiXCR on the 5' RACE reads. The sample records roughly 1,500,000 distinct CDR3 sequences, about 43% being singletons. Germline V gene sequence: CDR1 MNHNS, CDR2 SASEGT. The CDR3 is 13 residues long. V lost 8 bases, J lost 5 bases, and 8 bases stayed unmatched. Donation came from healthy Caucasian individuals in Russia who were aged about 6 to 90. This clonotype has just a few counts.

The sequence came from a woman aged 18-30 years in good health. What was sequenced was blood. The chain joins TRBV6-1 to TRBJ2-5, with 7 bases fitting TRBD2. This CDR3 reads CASDRLAGETQYF. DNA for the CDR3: TGTGCCAGCGATAGACTAGCCGGCGAGACCCAGTACTTC.